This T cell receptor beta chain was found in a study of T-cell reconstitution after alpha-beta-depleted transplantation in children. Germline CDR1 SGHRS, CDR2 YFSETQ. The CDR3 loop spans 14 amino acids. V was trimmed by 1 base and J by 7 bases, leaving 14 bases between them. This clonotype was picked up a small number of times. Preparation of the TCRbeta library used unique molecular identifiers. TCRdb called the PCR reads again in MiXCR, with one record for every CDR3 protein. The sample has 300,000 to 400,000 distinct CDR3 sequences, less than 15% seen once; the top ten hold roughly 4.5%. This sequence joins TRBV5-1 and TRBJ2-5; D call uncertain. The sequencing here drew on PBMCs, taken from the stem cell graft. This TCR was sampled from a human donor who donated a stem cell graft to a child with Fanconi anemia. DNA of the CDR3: TGCGCCAGCAGCTTGACCGCCCAGGTTGGGACCCAGTACTTC. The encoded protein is CASSLTAQVGTQYF. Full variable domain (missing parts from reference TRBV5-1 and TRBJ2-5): KAGVTQTPRYLIKTRGQQVTLSCSPISGHRSVSWYQQTPGQGLQFLFEYFSETQRNKGNFPGRFSGRQFSNSRSEMNVSTLELGDSALYLCASSLTAQVGTQYFGPGTRLLVL.